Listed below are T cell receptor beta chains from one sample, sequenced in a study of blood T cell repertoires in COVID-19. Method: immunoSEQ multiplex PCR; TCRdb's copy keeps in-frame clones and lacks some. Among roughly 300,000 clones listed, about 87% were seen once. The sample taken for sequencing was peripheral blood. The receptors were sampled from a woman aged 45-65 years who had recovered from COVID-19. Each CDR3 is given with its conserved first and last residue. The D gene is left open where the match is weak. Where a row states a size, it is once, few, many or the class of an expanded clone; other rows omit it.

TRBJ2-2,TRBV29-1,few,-,TGCAGCGTTGCGACAGCCGATCGTTCCGGGGAGCTGTTTTTT,CSVATADRSGELFF
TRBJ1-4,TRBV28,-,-,TGTGCCAGCAGCCCCAGGAGGGACGGTAATGAAAAACTGTTTTTT,CASSPRRDGNEKLFF
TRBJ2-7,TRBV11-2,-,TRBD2,TGTGCCAGCAGCTCCTTAGCGGGGATCTCCTACGAGCAGTACTTC,CASSSLAGISYEQYF
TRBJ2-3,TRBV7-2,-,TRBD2,TGTGCCGGGGGGACTAGCGGGAGCACAGATACGCAGTATTTT,CAGGTSGSTDTQYF
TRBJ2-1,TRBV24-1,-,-,TGTGCCACCAGTGCTTACGCAGGGCATCCCTACAATGAGCAGTTCTTC,CATSAYAGHPYNEQFF
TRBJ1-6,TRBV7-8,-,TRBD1,TGTGCCAGCAGCTCCGGGACAGGGATCCCTTCACCCCTCCACTTT,CASSSGTGIPSPLHF
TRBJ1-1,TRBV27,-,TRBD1,TGTGCCAGCAGTGAACAGGGGCGCCGGACTGAAGCTTTCTTT,CASSEQGRRTEAFF
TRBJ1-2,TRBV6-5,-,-,TGTGCCAGCAAACAGGCGCCGGCCTATGGCTACACCTTC,CASKQAPAYGYTF
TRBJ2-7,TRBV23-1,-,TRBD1,TGCGCCAGCAGTCCCAGGGGCCGGGACAGGGACCACGAGCAGTACTTC,CASSPRGRDRDHEQYF
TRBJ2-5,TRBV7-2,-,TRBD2,TGTGCCAGCAGCCCCGAGCGGGGGGGCCGAGAGACCCAGTACTTC,CASSPERGGRETQYF
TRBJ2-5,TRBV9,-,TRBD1,TGTGCCAGCAGCTTCACAGGGGTCGAGACCCAGTACTTC,CASSFTGVETQYF
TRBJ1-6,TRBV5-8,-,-,TGTGCCAGCAGCCGGTTCGTCCCCTATAATTCACCCCTCCACTTT,CASSRFVPYNSPLHF
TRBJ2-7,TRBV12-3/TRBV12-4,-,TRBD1,TGTGCCAGCAGAGACAGGGCCTACTACGAGCAGTACTTC,CASRDRAYYEQYF
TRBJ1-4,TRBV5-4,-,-,TGTGCCAGCAGCTCCAGGGGTTCTGAAAAACTGTTTTTT,CASSSRGSEKLFF
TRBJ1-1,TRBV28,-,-,TGTGCCAGCAGCCTTAGCCTCGGATGGGAAGCTTTCTTT,CASSLSLGWEAFF
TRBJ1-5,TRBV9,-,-,TGTGCCAGCAGTCACAGAGATAGCAATCAGCCCCAGCATTTT,CASSHRDSNQPQHF
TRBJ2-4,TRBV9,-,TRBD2,TGTGCCAGCAGCGCCCTTAGTCGCGGGGGTTTAAACATTCAGTACTTC,CASSALSRGGLNIQYF
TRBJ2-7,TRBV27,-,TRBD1,TGTGCCAGCAGTTGGAGGACAGGGAGCGAGCAGTACTTC,CASSWRTGSEQYF
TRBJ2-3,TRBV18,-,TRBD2,TGTGCCAGCTCACCACCGGAACGACTAGCCCAGCCGGATACGCAGTATTTT,CASSPPERLAQPDTQYF
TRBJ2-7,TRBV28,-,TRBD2,TGTGCCAGCAGTGTAAATTACCTAGCGGGATCCTACGAGCAGTACTTC,CASSVNYLAGSYEQYF
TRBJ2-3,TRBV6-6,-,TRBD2,TGTGCCAGCAGTCGGGGACTAGCGGGGAACGGAGATACGCAGTATTTT,CASSRGLAGNGDTQYF
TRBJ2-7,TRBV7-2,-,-,TGTGCCAGCAGCAACGCTCGGGGGACCTACGAGCAGTACTTC,CASSNARGTYEQYF
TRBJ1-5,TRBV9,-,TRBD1,TGTGCCAGCAGCGCCGACGGACAGGGGGGCCAGCCCCAGCATTTT,CASSADGQGGQPQHF
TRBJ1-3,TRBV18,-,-,TGTGCCAGCTCACCACCGAGCACTACAACTGGAAACACCATATATTTT,CASSPPSTTTGNTIYF
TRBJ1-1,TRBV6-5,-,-,TGTGCCAGCAACCTTTACAGGGTTACTGAAGCTTTCTTT,CASNLYRVTEAFF
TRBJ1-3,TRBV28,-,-,TGTGCCAGCAGTCACCCAGGGAAAGGAAACACCATATATTTT,CASSHPGKGNTIYF
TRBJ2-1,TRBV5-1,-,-,TGCGCCAGCAGTTTCGGTTTCAATGAGCAGTTCTTC,CASSFGFNEQFF
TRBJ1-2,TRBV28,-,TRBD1,TGTGCCACCGGACAGGCTCCAGAGTATGGCTACACCTTC,CATGQAPEYGYTF
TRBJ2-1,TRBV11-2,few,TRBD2,TGTGCCAGCAGCCGGTACCGGAGACTAGCTTCATATGGCAATGAGCAGTTCTTC,CASSRYRRLASYGNEQFF
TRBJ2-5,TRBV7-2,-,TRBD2,TGTGCCAGCAGCTCCGGGACTAGCGGGAGGAAGACCCAGTACTTC,CASSSGTSGRKTQYF
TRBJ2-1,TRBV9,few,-,TGTGCCAGCGCCCCTGGGCAACCGAACAATGAGCAGTTCTTC,CASAPGQPNNEQFF
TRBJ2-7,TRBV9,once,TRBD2,TGTGCCAGCAGCGTAGAGTGGGGAGGGTACGAGCAGTACTTC,CASSVEWGGYEQYF
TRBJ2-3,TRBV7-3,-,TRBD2,TGTGCCAGCAGCGAGGGACTAGAAACAGATACGCAGTATTTT,CASSEGLETDTQYF
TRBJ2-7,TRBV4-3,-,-,TGCGCCAGCAGCCAAGAGCGGGGGCGGGTTGAGCAGTACTTC,CASSQERGRVEQYF
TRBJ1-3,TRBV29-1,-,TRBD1,TGCAGCGCAAGACAGGGGGGTTCCTCTGGAAACACCATATATTTT,CSARQGGSSGNTIYF
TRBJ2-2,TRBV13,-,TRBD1,TGTGCCAGCAGCCTCCCCCAGGGGGCGTTCGGGCCCGGGGAGCTGTTTTTT,CASSLPQGAFGPGELFF
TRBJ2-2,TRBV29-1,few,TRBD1,TGCAGCGTGGGGACAGGGAGCACCGGGGAGCTGTTTTTT,CSVGTGSTGELFF
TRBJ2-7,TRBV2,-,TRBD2,TGTGCCAGCACTAGCGGGAGAGGGCCATCCGGCGAGCAGTACTTC,CASTSGRGPSGEQYF
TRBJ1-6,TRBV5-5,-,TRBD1,TGTGCCAGCAGCGCCGGGACAGGGGACTCACCCCTCCACTTT,CASSAGTGDSPLHF
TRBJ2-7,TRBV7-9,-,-,TGTGCCAGCAGCTTAGGGGTCACGGGAGGGGGCCCTGGATACGAGCAGTACTTC,CASSLGVTGGGPGYEQYF
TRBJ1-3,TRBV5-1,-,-,TGCGCCAGCAGCCCTAGTCGACAGAGCTCTGGAAACACCATATATTTT,CASSPSRQSSGNTIYF
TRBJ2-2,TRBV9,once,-,TGTGCCAGCAGCGTAGCTCCGAACACCGGGGAGCTGTTTTTT,CASSVAPNTGELFF
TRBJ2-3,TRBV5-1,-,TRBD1,TGCGCCAGCAGCTTACAGGGGCCCACAGATACGCAGTATTTT,CASSLQGPTDTQYF
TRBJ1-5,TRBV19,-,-,TGTGCCAGTAGTATATTAGCAGGGAATCAGCCCCAGCATTTT,CASSILAGNQPQHF
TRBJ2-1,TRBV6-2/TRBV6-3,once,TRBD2,TGTGCCAGCAGCGGACTAGCCTTCCTCAATGAGCAGTTCTTC,CASSGLAFLNEQFF
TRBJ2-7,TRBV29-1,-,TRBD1,TGCAGCGTTGTGGGGGGACAGGGGCTCGGCGAGCAGTACTTC,CSVVGGQGLGEQYF
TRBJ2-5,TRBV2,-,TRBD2,TGTGCCAGCAGTGAATTAGCGGGAGAACCAGAGACCCAGTACTTC,CASSELAGEPETQYF
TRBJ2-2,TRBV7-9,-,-,TGTGCCAGCAGCTTAGGCTACAGGGAACTGAACACCGGGGAGCTGTTTTTT,CASSLGYRELNTGELFF
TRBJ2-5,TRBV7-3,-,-,TGTGCCAGCAGCCTCCGGTCCCACGAGACCCAGTACTTC,CASSLRSHETQYF
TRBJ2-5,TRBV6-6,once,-,TGTGCCAGCAGTTACGTGGGCTGGGAGACCCAGTACTTC,CASSYVGWETQYF
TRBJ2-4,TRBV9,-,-,TGTGCCAGCAGCGCCCTGCGCAGGGGCGAGACCATTTTAGCCAAAAACATTCAGTACTTC,CASSALRRGETILAKNIQYF